Listed here are 5 T cell receptor beta chains from one sample, sequenced in a study of blood T cell repertoires in COVID-19. The repertoire was sequenced with immunoSEQ multiplex PCR; TCRdb's copy has only in-frame clones and lacks some. The profile shows approximately 93,000 clones, 85% to 90% of them singletons. Sequencing was performed on peripheral blood. The receptor set was obtained from a man in his fifties or sixties with COVID-19, enrolled during active disease.

The chain employs TRBV5-1 and TRBJ2-5, with 10 bases fitting TRBD2. Germline-derived CDR1 and CDR2 are SGHRS and YFSETQ. This CDR3 is built from 16 residues. V lost 1 base to trimming and J lost 3 bases; unmatched junction nucleotides: 6. The CDR3 sequence: CASSLTPSGGEETQYF. The DNA of the CDR3 is TGCGCCAGCAGCTTGACACCTAGCGGGGGTGAAGAGACCCAGTACTTC.

This sequence joins TRBV5-6 and TRBJ2-7, with 9 bases lining up with TRBD2. The V gene's germline CDR1 is SGHDT and CDR2 YYEEEE. The CDR3 sequence is 16 residues long. V shed 0 bases and J 4 bases; nucleotides not matched to a gene: 8. CDR3: CASSLAGAGGQYEQYF. The CDR3 DNA is TGTGCCAGCAGCTTGGCCGGCGCGGGGGGGCAATACGAGCAGTACTTC. The entire variable domain, with the rest obtained from reference TRBV5-6 and TRBJ2-7, is as follows: DAGVTQSPTHLIKTRGQQVTLRCSPKSGHDTVSWYQQALGQGPQFIFQYYEEEERQRGNFPDRFSGHQFPNYSSELNVNALLLGDSALYLCASSLAGAGGQYEQYFGPGTRLTVT.

The chain is built from TRBV10-3 and TRBJ1-2, with 7 bases matching TRBD1. The germline V gene has CDR1 ENHRY and CDR2 SYGVKD. Trimming took 0 bases from V and 8 from J; bases not matched to a gene: 6. The CDR3 totals 14 residues. The CDR3 DNA sequence: TGTGCCATCAGTGAGTCGAAGGGGGCGTCGGGCTACACCTTC. This encodes CAISESKGASGYTF.

The rearrangement links TRBV30 to TRBJ1-6; D ambiguous. The CDR3 runs 13 residues. V was cut by 2 bases and J by 10 bases, with 12 bases left in between. The germline V gene has CDR1 GTSNPN and CDR2 SVGIG (reference sequence). The CDR3 loop is CAWSSGRRSPLHF. CDR3 nucleotide sequence: TGTGCCTGGAGTAGTGGGAGGCGGTCACCCCTCCACTTT.

V usage is TRBV28 and J usage is TRBJ2-7; TRBD1 is a possible D gene (7 bases). The CDR3 spans 13 residues. CDR1 and CDR2 (germline): MDHEN, SYDVKM. Deletions cut 3 bases from V and 5 bases from J, with 11 bases between. CDR3 coding DNA: TGTGCCAGCAGTTTTGGAGGGGGCGACGAGCAGTACTTC. As protein: CASSFGGGDEQYF.